This TCR beta chain was found in a study of blood T cell repertoires in COVID-19. Profiling relied on immunoSEQ multiplex PCR, and the TCRdb table lists in-frame clones only, not all of them. The sample lists over 150,000 clones; about 86% were seen once. The CDR3 extends over 15 amino acids. V was shortened by 4 bases and J by 8 bases, with 17 bases between the two germline ends. CDR1 is SGHDN, CDR2 FVKESK, per germline. The TCR originated in a woman in her sixties with acute or convalescent COVID-19. The chain links TRBV14 to TRBJ1-4, with D perhaps matching TRBD1 (6 bases). Sequenced: peripheral blood. The CDR3: CASSRRGGAREKLFF. The CDR3, as DNA: TGTGCCAGCAGCCGACGTGGGGGGGCGCGAGAAAAACTGTTTTTT.